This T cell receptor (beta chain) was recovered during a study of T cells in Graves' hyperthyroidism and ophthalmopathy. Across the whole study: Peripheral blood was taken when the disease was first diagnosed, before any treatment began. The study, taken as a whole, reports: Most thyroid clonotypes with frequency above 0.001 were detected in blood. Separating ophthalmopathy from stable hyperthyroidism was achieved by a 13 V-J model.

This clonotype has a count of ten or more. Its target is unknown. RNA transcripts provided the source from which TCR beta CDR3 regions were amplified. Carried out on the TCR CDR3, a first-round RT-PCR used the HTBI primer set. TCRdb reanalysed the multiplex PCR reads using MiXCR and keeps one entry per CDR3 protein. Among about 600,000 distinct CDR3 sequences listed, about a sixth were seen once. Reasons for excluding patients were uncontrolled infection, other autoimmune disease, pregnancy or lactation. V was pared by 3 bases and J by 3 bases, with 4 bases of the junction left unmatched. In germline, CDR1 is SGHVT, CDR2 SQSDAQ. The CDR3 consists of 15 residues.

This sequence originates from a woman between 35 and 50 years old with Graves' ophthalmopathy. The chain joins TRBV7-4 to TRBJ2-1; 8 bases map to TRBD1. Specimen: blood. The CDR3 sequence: CASSLDRVYYNEQFF. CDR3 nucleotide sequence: TGTGCCAGCAGCTTGGACAGGGTGTACTACAATGAGCAGTTCTTC.